Presented here are 17 T cell receptor beta chains from one specimen sequenced in a study of human thymus T cells. Sequencing was performed with immunoSEQ multiplex PCR; in TCRdb, only in-frame clones are kept and a portion is missing. The sample lists fewer than 90,000 clones; just over 95% were seen once. Resected material from corrective heart surgery provided the thymus tissue analysed. Material: thymus tissue. These receptors were taken from a boy in the first two years of life with a congenital heart defect but otherwise immunologically healthy.

This clone came up once. V and J are TRBV20-1 and TRBJ2-1, with D uncertain. The ends were cut back, 3 bases at V and 8 bases at J, with 8 bases in the middle. CDR1 DFQATT and CDR2 SNEGSKA come from the germline V gene (reference sequence). The CDR3 consists of 11 residues. The CDR3 sequence: CSASHPDEQFF. CDR3 coding DNA: TGCAGTGCTAGTCACCCCGATGAGCAGTTCTTC.

The count of this clone is one. The gene calls are TRBV19 and TRBJ2-1, with D perhaps TRBD2 (5 bases). Trimming shortened V by 5 bases and J by 0 bases, and 20 bases separated the two germline ends. CDR1 and CDR2 from the germline V gene are LNHDA and SQIVND (reference sequence). There are 18 residues in the CDR3. In nucleotides, the CDR3 is TGTGCCAGTAGTCTCAGGAGGTCCAGTCCCCGCTCCTACAATGAGCAGTTCTTC. Residues: CASSLRRSSPRSYNEQFF.

The chain uses TRBV6-6 and TRBJ1-5; D is uncertain. Trimming cost V 4 bases and J 4 bases, with 17 bases left between them. The germline CDR1 and CDR2 sequences are MNHNY and SVGAGI (reference sequence). The CDR3 length is 16 residues. This CDR3 is CASSSHDLGRNQPQHF. DNA of the CDR3: TGTGCCAGCAGTTCGCACGACTTAGGGAGAAATCAGCCCCAGCATTTT.

This chain links TRBV11-2 with TRBJ2-3; D is undetermined. Germline-derived CDR1 and CDR2 are SGHAT and FQNNGV. This CDR3 comprises 15 residues. Trimming pared 1 base from V and 6 bases from J, leaving 14 bases between. The CDR3 sequence is CASSLASSPSDTQYF. The CDR3 DNA reads as TGTGCCAGCAGCTTAGCCAGCTCCCCCTCTGATACGCAGTATTTT.

The chain combines TRBV6-1 with TRBJ2-7, with 10 bases aligning to TRBD2. The CDR3 extends over 17 amino acids. Trimming at V came to 3 bases and at J to 2 bases, leaving 10 bases not matched to a gene. The germline CDR1 and CDR2 sequences are MNHNS and SASEGT. CDR3 in DNA: TGTGCCAGCAGTGACACCGACGCTAGCGGGGGTACCTACGAGCAGTACTTC. Protein product: CASSDTDASGGTYEQYF.

This chain connects TRBV5-1 to TRBJ2-7; D is perhaps TRBD2 (6 bases). CDR3 size: 16 residues. Trimming pared 5 bases from V and 0 bases from J, leaving 18 bases between. Germline CDR1 and CDR2: SGHRS and YFSETQ. CDR3 bases: TGCGCCAGCAGTCCTTTGGGCGGGGCTGTCTCCTACGAGCAGTACTTC. It codes for CASSPLGGAVSYEQYF.

As for this clone: The junction differs from germline at one of its ends, possibly a read error. The same CDR3 is also encoded by other DNA sequences in this sample. The CDR3 region has the DNA TGTGCCAGCAACTTGCTCGGACAGGGTCTAGGGTATGAGCAGTACTTC. It is translated as CASNLLGQGLGYEQYF. The chain is built from TRBV5-6 and TRBJ2-7; 8 bases are shared with TRBD1. Germline V gene lookup returns CDR1 SGHDT and CDR2 YYEEEE. The CDR3 spans 16 residues.

This chain links TRBV7-3 with TRBJ2-2, with 9 bases fitting TRBD1. There are 15 residues in the CDR3. With 1 base clipped from V and 5 bases from J, the junction kept 2 bases outside the gene matches. Germline-derived CDR1 and CDR2 are SGHTA and FQGTGA. CDR3: CASSLIGQGTGELFF. DNA for the CDR3: TGTGCCAGCAGCTTAATAGGACAGGGGACCGGGGAGCTGTTTTTT.

V gene TRBV6-1 combines with J gene TRBJ1-2, with unresolved D. The germline V and J ends were trimmed by 3 bases and 5 bases, with 16 bases remaining between them. Per the germline V gene, CDR1 is MNHNS and CDR2 is SASEGT. CDR3 length: 15 amino acids. CDR3 loop: CASSEFGRPGYGYTF. The CDR3 nucleotides read TGTGCCAGCAGTGAGTTCGGACGGCCTGGGTATGGCTACACCTTC.

The rearrangement uses TRBV18 and TRBJ1-2, with a tentative D call TRBD1 (5 bases). CDR3 length equals 14 residues. V was trimmed by 3 bases and J by 5 bases, leaving 13 bases between them. CDR1 is KGHSH, CDR2 LQKENI, per germline. The CDR3 bases are TGTGCCAGCTCACCGGCAGGGTACTTTTATGGCTACACCTTC. The encoded protein is CASSPAGYFYGYTF.

This chain uses TRBV7-8 with TRBJ1-5, with 11 positions matching TRBD1. V lost 5 bases, J lost 3 bases, and 9 bases stayed unmatched. The CDR3 runs 17 residues. Germline CDR1 reads SGHVS; CDR2 reads FQNEAQ. The CDR3 here is CASSQTGGQGDNQPQHF. For the CDR3, the DNA is TGTGCCAGCAGCCAAACGGGGGGACAGGGGGACAATCAGCCCCAGCATTTT. Using reference TRBV7-8 and TRBJ1-5 for the parts outside the CDR3, the full variable domain is GAGVSQSPRYKVAKRGQDVALRCDPISGHVSLFWYQQALGQGPEFLTYFQNEAQLDKSGLPSDRFFAERPEGSVSTLKIQRTQQEDSAVYLCASSQTGGQGDNQPQHFGDGTRLSIL.

This clone was found once. The V gene is TRBV11-2, the J gene TRBJ1-1; possible D gene TRBD1, 6 bases. Looked up from germline, CDR1 is SGHAT and CDR2 is FQNNGV. The length of the CDR3 is 17 residues. Trimming stripped 5 bases from V and 2 bases from J, with 21 bases between. The CDR3 DNA sequence: TGTGCCAGCAGCCTGGCTACAGGGATCAAAGAAAACACTGAAGCTTTCTTT. Its translation: CASSLATGIKENTEAFF.

The V call is TRBV5-6, the J call TRBJ1-4; D is possibly TRBD1 (5 bases). Germline V gives CDR1 SGHDT, CDR2 YYEEEE. The CDR3 runs to 16 residues. Trimming shortened V by 4 bases and J by 1 base, and 14 bases separated the two germline ends. The CDR3 sequence is CASSAYRDGTNEKLFF. For the CDR3, the DNA is TGTGCCAGCAGCGCGTACCGGGACGGAACTAATGAAAAACTGTTTTTT. Supplemented by reference TRBV5-6 and TRBJ1-4, the full variable domain reads DAGVTQSPTHLIKTRGQQVTLRCSPKSGHDTVSWYQQALGQGPQFIFQYYEEEERQRGNFPDRFSGHQFPNYSSELNVNALLLGDSALYLCASSAYRDGTNEKLFFGSGTQLSVL.

The CDR3 sequence is CASSIGEGPGANVLTF. The DNA for the CDR3 is TGTGCCAGTAGTATAGGGGAAGGCCCTGGGGCCAACGTCCTGACTTTC. The chain combines TRBV19 with TRBJ2-6, with unresolved D. Trimming removed 1 base at V and 2 bases at J, with 9 bases between. CDR1 LNHDA and CDR2 SQIVND come from the germline V gene (reference sequence). CDR3 length equals 16 residues. Full variable domain (rest looked up from reference TRBV19 and TRBJ2-6): DGGITQSPKYLFRKEGQNVTLSCEQNLNHDAMYWYRQDPGQGLRLIYYSQIVNDFQKGDIAEGYSVSREKKESFPLTVTSAQKNPTAFYLCASSIGEGPGANVLTFGAGSRLTVL.

V usage is TRBV28 and J usage is TRBJ1-2; the D gene is possibly TRBD1 (6 bases). Trimming cost V 3 bases and J 4 bases, with 18 bases left between them. Germline V gene sequence: CDR1 MDHEN, CDR2 SYDVKM. The CDR3 has 16 amino acids. The chain's CDR3 is CASSFGGATWAYGYTF. DNA for the CDR3: TGTGCCAGCAGTTTCGGGGGGGCAACATGGGCCTATGGCTACACCTTC.

The genes are TRBV15 and TRBJ2-7; 10 positions agree with TRBD1. J was trimmed by 0 bases and V by 0 bases; bases with no gene match: 5. CDR1 is LNHNV, CDR2 YYDKDF, per germline (reference sequence). The CDR3 extends over 17 amino acids. The CDR3 nucleotides are TGTGCCACCAGCAGAGATAGGACAGGGGGAATCTCCTACGAGCAGTACTTC. This gives the protein CATSRDRTGGISYEQYF.

The chain has TRBV9 and TRBJ1-1; D is undetermined. The CDR3 totals 16 residues. Trimming removed 4 bases from V and 5 bases from J, with 21 bases in between. CDR1 and CDR2 (germline): SGDLS, YYNGEE. The CDR3 DNA reads TGTGCCAGCAGCCCGAGGACCTTAGCGGGAGGAACTGAAGCTTTCTTT. This gives the protein CASSPRTLAGGTEAFF.